This is a list of T cell receptor beta chains from one sample in a study of shared clonotypes between healthy human individuals. Here immunoSEQ multiplex PCR was the method, and the copy in TCRdb shows in-frame clones only, minus some. The sample records 2 million to 3 million clones, 93% being singletons. Material for sequencing was naive CD4+ T cells from PBMCs. These receptors originate from a man aged 18 to 30 in good health. Some clones in this sample may be carry-over from other donors' samples. CDR3s leave out the opening cysteine and the closing phenylalanine or tryptophan.

TRBV28,ASTPPGAGNTIY
TRBV5-1,ASSPRVSSYEQY
TRBV6-5,ASSYWRAGNTIY
TRBV29-1,SVHVDRNQETQY
TRBV9,ASSVGLYGYT
TRBV30,AWSTGIGNQPQH
TRBV28,ASSSDRNSPLH
TRBV11-3,ASSSGQGYSGNTIY
TRBV7-2,ASSLMFSGANVLT
TRBV27,ASRPAGGANTGELF
TRBV19,ASGGGALLHEQF
TRBV5-1,ASSLGGGPGELF
TRBV5-4,ASSLNSGTDTYEQY
TRBV28,ASKLTSTDTQY
TRBV6-1,GSGKVNYNEQF
TRBV19,ASSRLPGQSTDTQY
TRBV5-1,ASTSDRRTDTQY
TRBV4-3,ASSQDRGSEQY
TRBV29-1,SVRTGKDTEAF
TRBV11-2,ASSRDGDEQY
TRBV2,ASSEGWPGENIQY
TRBV15,ATSRDGPGTGGSYGYT
TRBV10-3,AISERGEEEKLF
TRBV10-3,ATTDGSGRGEQF
TRBV27,ASSPTSPGLASEQY
TRBV6-5,ASSRSGQGFYGYT
TRBV5-3,ARRLGTGQETQY
TRBV5-6,ASSSQGLAGNEQF
TRBV9,ASSALTRVGNTIY
TRBV11-2,ASSRRDSYEQY
TRBV7-3,ASSLSSASGSPTDTQY
TRBV11-2,ASSWKLGITSSYEQY
TRBV5-6,ASRRLAEPRNEQF
TRBV5-1,ASSLGELTSEQY
TRBV5-6,ASSRSGARQPQH
TRBV5-5,ASSFSYRESSATDTQY
TRBV4-2,ASSQDLGAYNEQF
TRBV28,ASAGGVTAYEQY
TRBV11-3,ASSQGAETQY
TRBV6-5,ASSYGVGYGYT
TRBV11-1,ASSFGQKIPETQY
TRBV14,ASSQDRFYEQY
TRBV30,AWTAGAREQY
TRBV23-1,ASSQVGHSYEQY
TRBV11-2,ASSLLGRTEAF
TRBV28,ASTRTSGSRGTDTQY
TRBV28,ASRAPPGWVAF
TRBV28,ASSLSSITDTQY
TRBV7-9,ASSLSSGNTIY
TRBV12-5,ASGNSRASETQY
TRBV10-3,AISAVQTRADTQY
TRBV7-9,ASSLRQGNPTEAF
TRBV28,ASRKGLAGAGELF
TRBV19,ASKPSAGELF
TRBV30,AWSGEVAYYEQY
TRBV5-1,ASSWVAGEGADTQY
TRBV28,ASSLITGNNQPQH
TRBV14,ASSQGRDSISYEQY
TRBV5-4,ASSGGTSGRAKTGELF
TRBV5-1,ASSPWVGGSSYNEQF